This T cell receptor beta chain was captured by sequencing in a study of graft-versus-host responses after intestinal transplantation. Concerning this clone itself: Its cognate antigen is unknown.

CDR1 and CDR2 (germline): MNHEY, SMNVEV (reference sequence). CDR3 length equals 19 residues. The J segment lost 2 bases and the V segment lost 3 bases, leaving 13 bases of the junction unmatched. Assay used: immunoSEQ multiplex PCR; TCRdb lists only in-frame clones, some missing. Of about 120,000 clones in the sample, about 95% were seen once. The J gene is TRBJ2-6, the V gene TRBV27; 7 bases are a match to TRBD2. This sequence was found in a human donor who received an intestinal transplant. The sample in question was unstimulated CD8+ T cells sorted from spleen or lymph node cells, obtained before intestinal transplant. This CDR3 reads CASSFTLAGVIPGANVLTF. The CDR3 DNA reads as TGTGCCAGCAGTTTCACCCTGGCGGGAGTCATCCCTGGGGCCAACGTCCTGACTTTC.